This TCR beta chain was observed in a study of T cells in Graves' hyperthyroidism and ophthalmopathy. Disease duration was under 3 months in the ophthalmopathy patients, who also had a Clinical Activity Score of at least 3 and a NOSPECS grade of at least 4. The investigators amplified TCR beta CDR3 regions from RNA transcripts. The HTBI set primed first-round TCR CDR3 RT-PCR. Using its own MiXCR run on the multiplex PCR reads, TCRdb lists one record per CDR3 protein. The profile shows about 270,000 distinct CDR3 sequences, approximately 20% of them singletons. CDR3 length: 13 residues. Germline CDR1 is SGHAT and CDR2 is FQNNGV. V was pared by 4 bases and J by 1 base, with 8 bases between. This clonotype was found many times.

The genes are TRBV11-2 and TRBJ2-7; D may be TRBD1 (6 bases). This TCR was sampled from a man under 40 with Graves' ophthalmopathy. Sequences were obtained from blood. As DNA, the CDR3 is TGTGCCAGCAGCTCGGACAGTTCCTACGAGCAGTACTTC. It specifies CASSSDSSYEQYF.